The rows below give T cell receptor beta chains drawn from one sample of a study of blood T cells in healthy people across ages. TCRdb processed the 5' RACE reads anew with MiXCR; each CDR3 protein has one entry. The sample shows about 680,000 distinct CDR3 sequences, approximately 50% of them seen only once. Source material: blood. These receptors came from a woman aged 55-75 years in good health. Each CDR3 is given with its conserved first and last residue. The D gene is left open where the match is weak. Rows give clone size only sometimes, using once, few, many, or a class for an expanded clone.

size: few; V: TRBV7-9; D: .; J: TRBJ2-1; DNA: TGTGCCAGCAGCTTAGTTCGGGCGGTATACAATGAGCAGTTCTTC; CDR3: CASSLVRAVYNEQFF
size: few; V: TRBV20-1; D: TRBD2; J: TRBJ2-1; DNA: TGCAGTGCAGCTGACATGGGGAGGGGCAGGTCCTACAATGAGCAGTTCTTC; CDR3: CSAADMGRGRSYNEQFF
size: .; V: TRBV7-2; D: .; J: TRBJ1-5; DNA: TGTGCCAGCAGCTTAGGGGGCGCCGGTAATCAGCCCCAGCATTTT; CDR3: CASSLGGAGNQPQHF
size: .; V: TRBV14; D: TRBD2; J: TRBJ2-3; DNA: TGTGCCAGCAACCCGCGGACTAGCGGGAGAGGAGATACGCAGTATTTT; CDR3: CASNPRTSGRGDTQYF
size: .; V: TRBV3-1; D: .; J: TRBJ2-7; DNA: TGTGCCAGCAAAAGTAGCGACGAGCAGTACTTC; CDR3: CASKSSDEQYF
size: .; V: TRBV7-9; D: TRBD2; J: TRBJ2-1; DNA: TGTGCCAGCAGCTATGGACTAGCGGGAGTGGGTTACAATGAGCAGTTCTTC; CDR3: CASSYGLAGVGYNEQFF
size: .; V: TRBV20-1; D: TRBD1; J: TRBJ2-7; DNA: TGCAGTGCTAGGGCAGACAGGGCCTCCTACGAGCAGTACTTC; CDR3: CSARADRASYEQYF
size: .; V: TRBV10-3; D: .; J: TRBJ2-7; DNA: TGTGCCATCAGTGAGGCGCAGGGGCACGAGCAGTACTTC; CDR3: CAISEAQGHEQYF
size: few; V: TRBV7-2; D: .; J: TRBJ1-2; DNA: TGTGCCAGCAGCTTAGTGGGGTCTGGCAGAAGTGGCTATGGCTACACCTTC; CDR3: CASSLVGSGRSGYGYTF
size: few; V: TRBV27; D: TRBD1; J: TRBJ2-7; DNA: TGTGCCAGCAGTTTCTCCCGGACAGGGAGCTACGAGCAGTACTTC; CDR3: CASSFSRTGSYEQYF
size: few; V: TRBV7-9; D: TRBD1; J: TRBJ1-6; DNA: TGTGCCAGCAGCGCAGGTGACAGGGCAAATTCACCCCTCCACTTT; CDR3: CASSAGDRANSPLHF
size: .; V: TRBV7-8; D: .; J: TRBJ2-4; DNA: TGTGCCAGCAGCTTAGTGGCCAATGCCAAAAACATTCAGTACTTC; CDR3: CASSLVANAKNIQYF
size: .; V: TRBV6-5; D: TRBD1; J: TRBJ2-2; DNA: TGTGCCAGCAGTTACTCGACAGGGGGATGGACCGGGGAGCTGTTTTTT; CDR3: CASSYSTGGWTGELFF
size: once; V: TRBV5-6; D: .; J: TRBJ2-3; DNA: TGTGCCAGCAGCTTGCGGGGTAGTTCCACAGATACGCAGTATTTT; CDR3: CASSLRGSSTDTQYF
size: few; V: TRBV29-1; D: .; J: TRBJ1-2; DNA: TGCAGCGTTGTAACCCGCCGACGAGTTAACTATGGCTACACCTTC; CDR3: CSVVTRRRVNYGYTF
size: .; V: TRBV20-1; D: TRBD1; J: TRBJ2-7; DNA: TGCAGTGCTAGAAAGACAGGGAAGGTCGAGCAGTACTTC; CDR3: CSARKTGKVEQYF
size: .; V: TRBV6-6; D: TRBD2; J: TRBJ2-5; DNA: TGTGCCAGCAGTCTGACCTCCCGGACTAGATCCCAGGATGAGCAGTACTTC; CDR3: CASSLTSRTRSQDEQYF
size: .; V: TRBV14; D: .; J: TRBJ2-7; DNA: TGTGCCAGCAGCCTCTCCCGGGACAAGTTTACCTACGAGCAGTACTTC; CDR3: CASSLSRDKFTYEQYF
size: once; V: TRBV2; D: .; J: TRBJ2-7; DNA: TGTGCCAGCAGAGGGGGGGAGGGCTCCTACGAGCAGTACTTC; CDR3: CASRGGEGSYEQYF
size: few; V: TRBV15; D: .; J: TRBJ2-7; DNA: TGTGCCACCAGCAAGACAGGCAAGTCCTACGAGCAGTACTTC; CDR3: CATSKTGKSYEQYF
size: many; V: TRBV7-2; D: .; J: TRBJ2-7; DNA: TGTGCCAGCAGCTTAGTGGGCGAGCAGTACTTC; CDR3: CASSLVGEQYF
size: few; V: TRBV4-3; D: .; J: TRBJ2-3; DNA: TGCGCCAGCAGCCAAGATTTTATAAGCGGAGCATCGGATACGCAGTATTTT; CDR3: CASSQDFISGASDTQYF
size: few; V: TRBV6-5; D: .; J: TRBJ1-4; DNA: TGTGCCAGCAGAACGAATAATAATGAAAAACTGTTTTTT; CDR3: CASRTNNNEKLFF
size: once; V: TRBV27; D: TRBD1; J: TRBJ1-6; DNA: TGTGCCAGCAGTGCCGGGACAGGGGAATTCCCCCTCCACTTT; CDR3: CASSAGTGEFPLHF
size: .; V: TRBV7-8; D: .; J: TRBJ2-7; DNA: TGTGCCGGCAGCTTAGCGCGGGACAGCCGGCAGTACTTC; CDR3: CAGSLARDSRQYF
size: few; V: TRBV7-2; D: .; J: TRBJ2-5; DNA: TGTGCCAGCAGCTTACGGGGGAGGAGGAAAGAGACCCAGTACTTC; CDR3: CASSLRGRRKETQYF